This T cell receptor (beta chain) was observed in a study of response to subunit inactivated influenza vaccine (dated by TCRdb to between 2017 and 2018). With regard to the full study: Deep quantitative profiling of the T cell receptor repertoire was used in the study to follow responses to a trivalent subunit inactivated influenza vaccine. Broader findings and caveats from the paper: The authors proposed that each seasonal influenza vaccination may bring in only a limited number of new T cells.

The library was produced with RT-PCR. TCRdb names Illumina HiSeq 2500 as the instrument used. The public reads were run again by TCRdb, first through fastp at Q25 and then through MiXCR, and only productive beta chains were kept. Every entry covers one CDR3 protein and lists the most common genes and DNA from its rows. The sample profile shows about 650,000 distinct CDR3 sequences; 14% of them were found once. 7.5% to 8% of the sample lies in the top ten. Via the germline V gene, CDR1 is SGHRS and CDR2 YFSETQ. Unmatched junction bases come to 7, with V trimmed by 3 bases and J by 1 base. Measured from the cysteine to the phenylalanine, the CDR3 is 16 residues long. The entry retains the CDR3 DNA only, 48 bases that are in frame from base 1. In this sample, this clonotype turned up a few times. Its antigen is unknown. No much larger clone is present one base from it, and per-base qualities are unavailable.

Specimen: PBMCs from blood, collected approximately 15 days before vaccination. The chain was built from TRBV5-1 and TRBJ1-1; 9 central nucleotides agree with TRBD1. The receptor was isolated from a middle-aged man who received an inactivated influenza vaccine. Donor details come from another sample of the same person, matched by shared clones. CDR3 region: CASSYTGTGRNTEAFF. Read as DNA, the sequence is TGCGCCAGCAGCTATACCGGGACAGGGAGGAACACTGAAGCTTTCTTT. The full variable domain, with segments outside the CDR3 supplied by the reference TRBV5-1 and TRBJ1-1 proteins, appears as KAGVTQTPRYLIKTRGQQVTLSCSPISGHRSVSWYQQTPGQGLQFLFEYFSETQRNKGNFPGRFSGRQFSNSRSEMNVSTLELGDSALYLCASSYTGTGRNTEAFFGQGTRLTVV.